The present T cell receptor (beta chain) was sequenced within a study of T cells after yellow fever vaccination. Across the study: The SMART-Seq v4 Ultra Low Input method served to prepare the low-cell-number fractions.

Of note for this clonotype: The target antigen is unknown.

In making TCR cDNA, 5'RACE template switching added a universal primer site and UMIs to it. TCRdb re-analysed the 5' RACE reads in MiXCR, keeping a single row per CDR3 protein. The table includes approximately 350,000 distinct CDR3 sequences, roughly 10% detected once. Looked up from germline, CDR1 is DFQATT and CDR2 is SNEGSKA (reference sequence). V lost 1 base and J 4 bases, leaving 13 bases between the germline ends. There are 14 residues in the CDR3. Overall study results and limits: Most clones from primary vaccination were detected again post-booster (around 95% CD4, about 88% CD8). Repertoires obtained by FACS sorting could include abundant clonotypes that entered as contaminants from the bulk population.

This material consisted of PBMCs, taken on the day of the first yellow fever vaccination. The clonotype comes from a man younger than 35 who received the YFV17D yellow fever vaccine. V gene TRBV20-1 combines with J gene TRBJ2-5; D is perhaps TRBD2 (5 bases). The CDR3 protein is CSARGAARRETQYF. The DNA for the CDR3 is TGCAGTGCTAGAGGAGCGGCTAGAAGAGAGACCCAGTACTTC.